This T cell receptor (beta chain) is from a study of control samples from healthy donors and cancer patients (dated by TCRdb to between 2020 and 2021). The protocol used for the library was the immunoSEQ multiplex PCR assay. In its TCRdb copy, this immuneACCESS table keeps in-frame sequences only and misses some clones. Where compared with another copy, unresolved V genes explain less than half of these, and the others have no known cause. The sample has about 220,000 clones on record, just under 95% of them singletons. Together, the top ten hold roughly 1.6% of the sample. Trimming takes 6 bases from V and 4 bases from J, and the germline ends sit 18 bases apart. Per the germline V gene (reference sequence), LGHDT is the CDR1 and YNNKEL is the CDR2. The CDR3 has 15 amino acids, counting the end cysteine and phenylalanine. Here the CDR3 DNA is all that survives: 45 bases in frame from base 1. Remarks on this clone: It has no known antigen specificity. The sample holds no much larger clone one base away, and base qualities are not on file.

The rearranged segments are TRBV3-1 (or the pseudogene TRBV3-2) and TRBJ2-5; the D assignment is uncertain and may be TRBD1 or TRBD2, with 5 bases supporting each. This clonotype originated in a man aged 50-60 years in good health. The sample comprised blood. The DNA sequence is as follows: TGTGCCAGCAGTCAGGGTTGGGTGGCGGGAGAGACCCAGTACTTC. The resulting protein is CASSQGWVAGETQYF.